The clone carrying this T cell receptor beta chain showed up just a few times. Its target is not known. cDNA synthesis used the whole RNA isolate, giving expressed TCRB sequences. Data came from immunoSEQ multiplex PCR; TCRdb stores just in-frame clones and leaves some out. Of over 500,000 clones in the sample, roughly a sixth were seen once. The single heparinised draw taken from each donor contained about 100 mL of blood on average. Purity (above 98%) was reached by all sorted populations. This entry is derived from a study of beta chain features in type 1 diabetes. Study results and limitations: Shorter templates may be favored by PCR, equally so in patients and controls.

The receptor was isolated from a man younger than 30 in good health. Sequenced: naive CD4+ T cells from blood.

The CDR3 DNA is TGCGCCAGCAGCCAACCCTGGATCCGGGACAAATTAGGGAAGACCCAGTACTTC. Translating gives CASSQPWIRDKLGKTQYF. The chain carries TRBV4-1 and TRBJ2-5, with D possibly TRBD1 on 6 matching bases. Trimming stripped 2 bases from V and 6 bases from J, with 25 bases between. Germline lookup yields CDR1 MGHRA and CDR2 YSYEKL. This CDR3 region has 18 residues.